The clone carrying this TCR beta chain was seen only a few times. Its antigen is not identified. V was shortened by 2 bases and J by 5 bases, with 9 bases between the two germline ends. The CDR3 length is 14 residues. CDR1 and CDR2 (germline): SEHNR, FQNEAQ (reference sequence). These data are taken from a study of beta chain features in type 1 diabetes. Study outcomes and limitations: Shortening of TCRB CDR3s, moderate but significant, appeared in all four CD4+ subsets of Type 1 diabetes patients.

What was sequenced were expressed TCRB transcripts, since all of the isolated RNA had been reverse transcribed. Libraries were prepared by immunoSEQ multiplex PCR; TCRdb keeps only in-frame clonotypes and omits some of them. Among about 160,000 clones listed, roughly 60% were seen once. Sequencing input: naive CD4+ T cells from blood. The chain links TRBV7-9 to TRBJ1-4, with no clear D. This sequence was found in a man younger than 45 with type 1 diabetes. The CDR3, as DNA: TGTGCCAGCAGCTTACAGTTGGAGAATGAAAAACTGTTTTTT. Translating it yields CASSLQLENEKLFF.